A selection of T cell receptor beta chains follows, all from one sample in a study of CXCR3-negative and CXCR3-positive naive CD8 T cells. TCRdb processed the 5' RACE reads again and assigns one entry to each CDR3 protein, with no DNA. The listing contains 150,000 to 180,000 distinct CDR3 sequences. Input material: naive CXCR3+ CD8+ T cells from blood. Every receptor here comes from a human donor in good health. Some clones in this sample may be carry-over from other donors' samples. CDR3s include the opening cysteine and the closing phenylalanine or tryptophan. Each record gives: CDR3 protein, J gene, V gene.

CDR3aa: CASSPTMGVVYNEQFF
j_gene: TRBJ2-1
v_gene: TRBV5-5

CDR3aa: CSYREMDNEQFF
j_gene: TRBJ2-1
v_gene: TRBV29-1

CDR3aa: CASSLLGSSYEQYF
j_gene: TRBJ2-7
v_gene: TRBV7-6

CDR3aa: CASNTRRESNQPQHF
j_gene: TRBJ1-5
v_gene: TRBV28

CDR3aa: CASSQDQGQGQPQHF
j_gene: TRBJ1-5
v_gene: TRBV4-1

CDR3aa: CASSLIGNEQFF
j_gene: TRBJ2-1
v_gene: TRBV27

CDR3aa: CATSRDSGRLADSYEQYF
j_gene: TRBJ2-7
v_gene: TRBV15

CDR3aa: CASSQAQGVATGELFF
j_gene: TRBJ2-2
v_gene: TRBV4-3

CDR3aa: CASSSDRDSWYGYTF
j_gene: TRBJ1-2
v_gene: TRBV5-1

CDR3aa: CASSYRGDEQYF
j_gene: TRBJ2-7
v_gene: TRBV28

CDR3aa: CASSLYGGREKLFF
j_gene: TRBJ1-4
v_gene: TRBV27

CDR3aa: CASSSGTTGNQPQHF
j_gene: TRBJ1-5
v_gene: TRBV27

CDR3aa: CASSLNRGPATEAFF
j_gene: TRBJ1-1
v_gene: TRBV7-9

CDR3aa: CASSQQQGSNQPQHF
j_gene: TRBJ1-5
v_gene: TRBV4-1

CDR3aa: CASSLAREGYAYTF
j_gene: TRBJ1-2
v_gene: TRBV7-9

CDR3aa: CASSQELAGWANYGYTF
j_gene: TRBJ1-2
v_gene: TRBV4-1

CDR3aa: CATSGGTGAWEQYF
j_gene: TRBJ2-7
v_gene: TRBV7-2

CDR3aa: CASSPLLGGYEQYF
j_gene: TRBJ2-7
v_gene: TRBV7-2

CDR3aa: CASSLVGGAGNEQFF
j_gene: TRBJ2-1
v_gene: TRBV7-3

CDR3aa: CASSYLFSGGSYEQYF
j_gene: TRBJ2-7
v_gene: TRBV6-6

CDR3aa: CASSPRTETQYF
j_gene: TRBJ2-5
v_gene: TRBV7-9

CDR3aa: CAISVDSSSASYNEQFF
j_gene: TRBJ2-1
v_gene: TRBV10-3

CDR3aa: CASSPGRGQYNEQFF
j_gene: TRBJ2-1
v_gene: TRBV7-9

CDR3aa: CASSLAGAVEAFF
j_gene: TRBJ1-1
v_gene: TRBV12-3/TRBV12-4

CDR3aa: CASSLFAGGFHEQYF
j_gene: TRBJ2-7
v_gene: TRBV28

CDR3aa: CASSPREASTEAFF
j_gene: TRBJ1-1
v_gene: TRBV4-1

CDR3aa: CSVDQGAGELFF
j_gene: TRBJ2-2
v_gene: TRBV29-1

CDR3aa: CASSLAIGQPQHF
j_gene: TRBJ1-5
v_gene: TRBV27

CDR3aa: CASSPLDRDPQETQYF
j_gene: TRBJ2-5
v_gene: TRBV18

CDR3aa: CASSLGAVASNQPQHF
j_gene: TRBJ1-5
v_gene: TRBV7-9

CDR3aa: CASSQVLGGSSNEQFF
j_gene: TRBJ2-1
v_gene: TRBV3-1

CDR3aa: CASSQDRGTNNEQFF
j_gene: TRBJ2-1
v_gene: TRBV4-1

CDR3aa: CASSLWDRSSYNSPLHF
j_gene: TRBJ1-6
v_gene: TRBV28

CDR3aa: CASSQGGGLGETQYF
j_gene: TRBJ2-5
v_gene: TRBV4-1

CDR3aa: CASSPTDRGFSQPQHF
j_gene: TRBJ1-5
v_gene: TRBV28

CDR3aa: CASSSGTSGATGELFF
j_gene: TRBJ2-2
v_gene: TRBV6-5

CDR3aa: CASGTVDEKLFF
j_gene: TRBJ1-4
v_gene: TRBV7-9

CDR3aa: CAWSAGLHPRNEQFF
j_gene: TRBJ2-1
v_gene: TRBV30

CDR3aa: CASSLSALWAGGKETQYF
j_gene: TRBJ2-5
v_gene: TRBV12-3/TRBV12-4

CDR3aa: CASSLPGQGYNEQFF
j_gene: TRBJ2-1
v_gene: TRBV7-9

CDR3aa: CASSLEFGQGANYGYTF
j_gene: TRBJ1-2
v_gene: TRBV5-4

CDR3aa: CASSATSGRYNEQFF
j_gene: TRBJ2-1
v_gene: TRBV7-3

CDR3aa: CASSLPSGRFKNTGELFF
j_gene: TRBJ2-2
v_gene: TRBV28